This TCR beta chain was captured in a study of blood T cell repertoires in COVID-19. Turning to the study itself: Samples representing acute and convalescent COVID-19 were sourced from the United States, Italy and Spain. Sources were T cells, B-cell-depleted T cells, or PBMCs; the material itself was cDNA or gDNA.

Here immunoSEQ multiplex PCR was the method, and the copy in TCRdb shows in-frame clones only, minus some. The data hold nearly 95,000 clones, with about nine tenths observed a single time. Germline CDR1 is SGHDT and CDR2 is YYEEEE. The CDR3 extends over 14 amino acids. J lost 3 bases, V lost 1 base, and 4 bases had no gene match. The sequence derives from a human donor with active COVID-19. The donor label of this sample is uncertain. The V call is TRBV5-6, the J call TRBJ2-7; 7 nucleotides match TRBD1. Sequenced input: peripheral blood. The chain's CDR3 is CASSLPGQNYEQYF. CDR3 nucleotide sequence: TGTGCCAGCAGCTTGCCGGGACAGAACTACGAGCAGTACTTC. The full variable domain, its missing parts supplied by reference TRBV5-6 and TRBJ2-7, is DAGVTQSPTHLIKTRGQQVTLRCSPKSGHDTVSWYQQALGQGPQFIFQYYEEEERQRGNFPDRFSGHQFPNYSSELNVNALLLGDSALYLCASSLPGQNYEQYFGPGTRLTVT.